The 26 T cell receptor beta chains listed next were all sequenced from one sample in a study of T-cell memory formation after mild COVID-19. MiXCR was run by TCRdb on the 5' RACE reads, yielding one entry per CDR3 protein. The data contain about 430,000 distinct CDR3 sequences, 20% to 25% of them singletons. Material: PBMCs or a T cell subset sorted from them (not recorded which). These receptors were collected from an adult woman who had mild COVID-19 (a few samples of this study predate the infection). Cell type and time point are not known.

Note on this clonotype: Because it lacks the conserved phenylalanine or tryptophan at the end, this CDR3 is likely a read error. The gene calls are TRBV7-9 and TRBJ2-7, with 8 bases identical to TRBD2. The CDR3 loop spans 13 amino acids. The V segment lost 5 bases and the J segment 4 bases; nucleotides outside the gene matches: 4. Germline V lookup: CDR1 SEHNR, CDR2 FQNEAQ (reference sequence). The CDR3, as DNA: TGTGCCAGCAGCCTACCGGGAGGGTACGAGCAGTACTTG. It encodes CASSLPGGYEQYL.

In this sample, this clonotype turned up a few times. V usage is TRBV3-1 and J usage is TRBJ1-2, with D tentatively TRBD1 (6 bases). The CDR3 is 18 residues long. V lost 2 bases, J lost 1 base, and 20 bases lay in between. Germline CDR1 is LGHDT and CDR2 is YNNKEL (reference sequence). The CDR3 DNA reads as TGTGCCAGCAGCCAATTCCGGGACATCACCGATGATAACTATGGCTACACCTTC. Its translation is CASSQFRDITDDNYGYTF.

This chain uses TRBV4-1 with TRBJ2-3; 15 nucleotides match TRBD2. The CDR3 sequence is 16 residues long. V shed 4 bases, J shed 5 bases, and the junction held 4 bases outside the gene matches. Germline values: CDR1 MGHRA, CDR2 YSYEKL. Here the CDR3 DNA reads TGCGCCAGCAGCCGGGGGACTAGCGGGGGGTTAGATACGCAGTATTTT. This translates into CASSRGTSGGLDTQYF.

This clonotype appeared a few times. The chain recombines TRBV5-1 with TRBJ1-1, with 9 positions matching TRBD1. The germline CDR1 and CDR2 sequences are SGHRS and YFSETQ. The CDR3 length is 15 residues. With V trimmed by 0 bases and J by 4 bases, 4 bases remained unmatched. The CDR3 nucleotides are TGCGCCAGCAGCTTGGAGGGACAGGGACGCACTGAAGCTTTCTTT. It encodes CASSLEGQGRTEAFF.

The chain couples TRBV5-6 to TRBJ1-4; maybe TRBD1 (5 bases). In germline, CDR1 is SGHDT, CDR2 YYEEEE. V lost 2 bases, J lost 7 bases, and 12 bases lay in between. The CDR3 is made up of 14 amino acids. In DNA form, the CDR3 reads TGTGCCAGCAGCTTTGGGGGTGACGGTGAAAAACTGTTTTTT. Protein: CASSFGGDGEKLFF.

This rearrangement joins TRBV4-1 to TRBJ2-5, with 9 positions matching TRBD2. Germline lookup yields CDR1 MGHRA and CDR2 YSYEKL. V lost 3 bases to trimming and J lost 1 base; unmatched junction nucleotides: 6. The CDR3 loop spans 16 amino acids. The CDR3 protein is CASSQGSGGIQETQYF. The CDR3 DNA is TGCGCCAGCAGCCAGGGTAGCGGGGGAATCCAAGAGACCCAGTACTTC.

The J gene is TRBJ2-1, the V gene TRBV20-1; either TRBD1 or TRBD2 may fit D (6 bases each). The V end lost 6 bases, the J end lost 11 bases, and 11 bases lay between the germline ends. Germline V lookup: CDR1 DFQATT, CDR2 SNEGSKA (reference sequence). CDR3 size: 10 residues. This chain's CDR3 is CSASGGQQFF. CDR3 sequence (DNA): TGCAGTGCCTCCGGGGGCCAGCAGTTCTTC.

This clonotype came up a few times. V is TRBV7-9 and J is TRBJ1-2; D gene ambiguous. The CDR3 is 15 residues long. Looked up from germline, CDR1 is SEHNR and CDR2 is FQNEAQ (reference sequence). V lost 3 bases, J lost 4 bases, and 15 bases lay in between. CDR3 loop: CASSFRVAGSYGYTF. The CDR3 DNA follows: TGTGCCAGCAGCTTTAGGGTTGCAGGTTCCTATGGCTACACCTTC.

This sequence joins TRBV20-1 and TRBJ2-7; 9 bases are a match to TRBD2. The CDR3 loop spans 14 amino acids. Looked up from germline, CDR1 is DFQATT and CDR2 is SNEGSKA (reference sequence). The V and J ends lost 2 bases and 1 base, in that order; junction bases with no gene match: 3. DNA of the CDR3: TGCAGTGCTAGACGTAGCGGGGGTTCCTACGAGCAGTACTTC. Amino acid sequence: CSARRSGGSYEQYF.

The V and J genes are TRBV24-1 and TRBJ2-7, with D perhaps matching TRBD2 (5 bases). CDR3 length: 13 amino acids. Trimming stripped 1 base from V and 5 bases from J, with 8 bases between. From germline, CDR1 is KGHDR and CDR2 SFDVKD. The CDR3 is CATSDFVRDEQYF. For the CDR3, the DNA is TGTGCCACCAGTGATTTCGTGCGGGACGAGCAGTACTTC.

The gene calls are TRBV20-1 and TRBJ1-2; 10 bases map to TRBD1. V shed 7 bases and J 6 bases; nucleotides not matched to a gene: 8. The CDR3 loop spans 13 amino acids. The germline V gene encodes CDR1 DFQATT and CDR2 SNEGSKA (reference sequence). Written as DNA, the CDR3 is TGCAGTGATAAGACAGGGGGCGCGAATGGCTACACCTTC. Residues: CSDKTGGANGYTF.

The table lists this clonotype with a few counts. The genes are TRBV28 and TRBJ2-5; 15 nucleotides agree with TRBD2. CDR3 size: 19 residues. Per germline, CDR1 MDHEN and CDR2 SYDVKM. The V segment lost 3 bases and the J segment 5 bases; nucleotides outside the gene matches: 13. The DNA for the CDR3 is TGTGCCAGCAGTTTCCCCCGGACTAGCGGGGGGGCACGAAGGGAGACCCAGTACTTC. This translates into CASSFPRTSGGARRETQYF.

The V and J genes are TRBV3-1 and TRBJ2-7, with a possible D match to TRBD1 (6 bases). Germline CDR1 reads LGHDT; CDR2 reads YNNKEL (reference sequence). This CDR3 is 15 amino acids long. Trimming took off 1 base at V and 5 bases at J, with 15 bases between the two ends. The CDR3 DNA reads TGTGCCAGCAGCCAAGGTACCGCAGGGGTGGACGAGCAGTACTTC. Its translation is CASSQGTAGVDEQYF.

V usage is TRBV7-8 and J usage is TRBJ2-3; TRBD2 is a possible D gene (6 bases). Germline CDR1 SGHVS, CDR2 FQNEAQ. The CDR3 loop spans 16 amino acids. Trimming cost V 5 bases and J 4 bases, with 19 bases left between them. CDR3 region: CASSLGFGTLPDTQYF. CDR3 DNA: TGTGCCAGCAGCCTAGGATTCGGGACTCTGCCAGATACGCAGTATTTT.

This clonotype was seen a few times. This CDR3 reads CASSPDRGLSYEQYF. CDR3 coding DNA: TGTGCCAGCAGCCCCGACAGGGGGTTGTCCTACGAGCAGTACTTC. This chain connects TRBV5-6 to TRBJ2-7; 9 bases align to TRBD1. CDR3 size: 15 residues. The junction had 6 bases not matched to a gene; V was cut back by 4 bases and J by 1 base. In germline, CDR1 is SGHDT, CDR2 YYEEEE.

CDR3 in DNA: TGTGCCAGCAGTTTACTCGCGGGACAGGGCAATCAGCCCCAGCATTTT. Translated: CASSLLAGQGNQPQHF. The J gene is TRBJ1-5, the V gene TRBV28; 8 nucleotides align to TRBD1. With V trimmed by 2 bases and J by 2 bases, 5 bases remained unmatched. Germline CDR1 reads MDHEN; CDR2 reads SYDVKM. There are 16 residues in the CDR3.

The chain employs TRBV12-3 or TRBV12-4 and TRBJ2-7, with D possibly matching TRBD2 (5 bases). The CDR3 is 11 residues long. The V end was cut by 8 bases, the J end by 10 bases, with 15 bases between. This CDR3 is CASRIGVEQYF. CDR3 coding DNA: TGTGCCAGCCGGATCGGGGTAGAACAGTACTTC.

The chain uses TRBV16 and TRBJ1-5; the D is unclear. Germline V gene lookup returns CDR1 KGHSY and CDR2 FQNENV. Trimming stripped 8 bases from V and 6 bases from J, with 17 bases between. This CDR3 has 14 amino acids. In DNA form, the CDR3 reads TGTGCCAGCCGCCCCCGCCCAGGTTTTCAGCCCCAGCATTTT. It is translated as CASRPRPGFQPQHF.

This clonotype occurred a few times. V gene TRBV12-3 or TRBV12-4 combines with J gene TRBJ1-5; D is ambiguous. The CDR3 spans 14 residues. The ends were cut back, 4 bases at V and 0 bases at J, with 7 bases in the middle. The CDR3 sequence: CASSSIYSNQPQHF. The CDR3 DNA is TGTGCCAGCAGTTCTATCTATAGCAATCAGCCCCAGCATTTT.

This clonotype showed up just a few times. The chain carries TRBV7-6 and TRBJ1-1; D is uncertain. V lost 3 bases to trimming and J lost 5 bases, with 16 bases between them. This CDR3 has 15 residues. Looked up from germline, CDR1 is SGHVS and CDR2 is FNYEAQ. The CDR3 protein is CASSFNTFPDTEAFF. The CDR3 nucleotides read TGTGCCAGCAGCTTTAACACCTTTCCTGATACTGAAGCTTTCTTT.

CDR3 protein: CASSLRPPGQGRRYTF. CDR3 nucleotides: TGTGCCAGCAGTTTACGCCCCCCGGGACAGGGAAGGCGCTACACCTTC. The rearrangement links TRBV27 to TRBJ1-2; 9 nucleotides align to TRBD1. The V and J ends lost 2 bases and 9 bases, in that order; junction bases with no gene match: 13. The CDR3 runs 16 residues. CDR1 is MNHEY and CDR2 is SMNVEV in the germline V gene (reference sequence).

V is TRBV5-1 and J is TRBJ2-4; TRBD1 might be the D (5 bases). Germline V CDR1 and CDR2: SGHRS, YFSETQ. Trimming removed 2 bases at V and 5 bases at J, with 11 bases between. The CDR3 covers 14 residues. The CDR3 spells CASSFKGSENIQYF. Here the CDR3 DNA reads TGCGCCAGCAGCTTTAAGGGGTCCGAAAACATTCAGTACTTC. Complete variable domain (other parts from reference TRBV5-1 and TRBJ2-4): KAGVTQTPRYLIKTRGQQVTLSCSPISGHRSVSWYQQTPGQGLQFLFEYFSETQRNKGNFPGRFSGRQFSNSRSEMNVSTLELGDSALYLCASSFKGSENIQYFGAGTRLSVL.

The chain has TRBV20-1 and TRBJ2-1; TRBD2 might be the D (5 bases). The germline gives CDR1 DFQATT, CDR2 SNEGSKA (reference sequence). Trimming took 1 base from V and 3 from J, leaving 13 bases between them. This CDR3 spans 15 amino acids. The chain's CDR3 is CSARVRLADYNEQFF. In DNA form, the CDR3 reads TGCAGTGCTAGAGTGCGGCTAGCAGACTACAATGAGCAGTTCTTC.

The rearrangement links TRBV7-9 to TRBJ2-2; 8 bases align to TRBD1. With V trimmed by 4 bases and J by 3 bases, 7 bases remained unmatched. Germline V gives CDR1 SEHNR, CDR2 FQNEAQ (reference sequence). This CDR3 comprises 16 residues. The CDR3, as DNA: TGTGCCAGCAGCTGGCGGACAGGGACGGACACCGGGGAGCTGTTTTTT. It encodes CASSWRTGTDTGELFF.

The chain uses TRBV20-1 and TRBJ2-1; maybe TRBD2 (6 bases). The CDR3 is 14 amino acids. V was shortened by 0 bases and J by 9 bases, with 15 bases between the two germline ends. Germline V lookup: CDR1 DFQATT, CDR2 SNEGSKA (reference sequence). The CDR3 spells CSARDGSVRSEQFF. As DNA, the CDR3 is TGCAGTGCTAGAGACGGGAGCGTCCGAAGTGAGCAGTTCTTC.

This clonotype has more than one count but fewer than ten. This CDR3 reads CASSLFDNYEQYF. Written as DNA, the CDR3 is TGTGCCAGCAGCTTATTCGACAACTACGAGCAGTACTTC. J is TRBJ2-7 and V is TRBV7-3; the D is unclear. The CDR3 is 13 residues long. V was shortened by 2 bases and J by 3 bases, with 8 bases between the two germline ends. CDR1 and CDR2 (germline): SGHTA, FQGTGA.